One sample yielded the 7 T cell receptor beta chains listed below, sequenced in a study of blood T cells in healthy people across ages. PCR was performed a second time for roughly 7 to 11 cycles using a sample-barcoded 5' primer and a J-beta primer mix. TCRdb passed the 5' RACE reads through MiXCR, listing each CDR3 protein once. The data contain hundreds of thousands of distinct CDR3 sequences, roughly 50% of them singletons. Sequenced material: blood. These receptors came from a woman aged 60 to 75 in good health.

This clonotype was seen just once. The rearrangement joins TRBV7-2 to TRBJ2-3; 9 nucleotides agree with TRBD2. V lost 5 bases to trimming and J lost 1 base; unmatched junction nucleotides: 10. Germline lookup yields CDR1 SGHTA and CDR2 FQGNSA. The CDR3 is 17 amino acids. CDR3 residues: CASSQAGGRGRTDTQYF. The CDR3 DNA reads as TGTGCCAGCAGCCAGGCGGGCGGGAGGGGACGCACAGATACGCAGTATTTT.

There are a few counts of this clonotype. The genes are TRBV7-9 and TRBJ1-6, with TRBD1 as a possible D gene (6 bases). Germline values: CDR1 SEHNR, CDR2 FQNEAQ (reference sequence). V was cut by 5 bases and J by 5 bases, with 16 bases left in between. This CDR3 contains 16 residues. Here the CDR3 DNA reads TGTGCCAGCAGCCCGCAAGGGGGATTGAATAATTCACCCCTCCACTTT. Translation: CASSPQGGLNNSPLHF.

The chain is built from TRBV7-2 and TRBJ2-3; no reliable D call. The CDR3 contains 14 residues. In germline, CDR1 is SGHTA, CDR2 FQGNSA. Deletions cut 3 bases from V and 2 bases from J, with 9 bases between. The CDR3 DNA reads as TGTGCCAGCAGCTTGGGGATATTCACAGATACGCAGTATTTT. Its translation: CASSLGIFTDTQYF. Combining the CDR3 with reference TRBV7-2 and TRBJ2-3 gives the whole variable domain GAGVSQSPSNKVTEKGKDVELRCDPISGHTALYWYRQSLGQGLEFLIYFQGNSAPDKSGLPSDRFSAERTGGSVSTLTIQRTQQEDSAVYLCASSLGIFTDTQYFGPGTRLTVL.

The chain uses TRBV6-6 and TRBJ1-4, with 9 bases fitting TRBD1. V was pared by 7 bases and J by 6 bases, with 6 bases of the junction left unmatched. Germline CDR1 reads MNHNY; CDR2 reads SVGAGI (reference sequence). The CDR3 consists of 14 residues. CDR3 loop: CASNQQGADEKLFF. The DNA for the CDR3 is TGTGCCAGCAACCAACAGGGGGCGGATGAAAAACTGTTTTTT.

This clonotype was counted only a few times. The rearrangement links TRBV11-1 to TRBJ2-2, with TRBD1 as a possible D gene (6 bases). The CDR3 has 15 residues. Per germline, CDR1 SGHAT and CDR2 FQDESV (reference sequence). V was trimmed by 1 base and J by 6 bases, leaving 12 bases between them. This CDR3 is CASSLDRYRAGELFF. CDR3 nucleotide sequence: TGTGCCAGCAGCTTAGACCGCTACAGGGCCGGGGAGCTGTTTTTT.

The CDR3 nucleotides are TGTGCCAGCAGTGAATTTGGGTCCCACCTTACGCAGTATTTT. This translates into CASSEFGSHLTQYF. The rearrangement joins TRBV25-1 to TRBJ2-3; D is ambiguous. Trimming shortened V by 1 base and J by 8 bases, and 13 bases separated the two germline ends. The CDR3 extends over 14 amino acids. Germline V gene sequence: CDR1 MGHDK, CDR2 SYGVNS.

The chain employs TRBV27 and TRBJ2-5; the match to TRBD1 covers 7 bases. The junction had 12 bases not matched to a gene; V was cut back by 6 bases and J by 11 bases. Germline V CDR1 and CDR2: MNHEY, SMNVEV (reference sequence). This CDR3 contains 13 residues. CDR3: CASRRTGLFEQYF. CDR3 DNA: TGTGCCAGCAGAAGGACAGGTTTGTTTGAGCAGTACTTC.